Listed below are T cell receptor beta chains from one sample, sequenced in a study of PD-L1 blockade in urothelial cancer. TCRdb's table, derived via immunoSEQ multiplex PCR, lists solely in-frame clones and lacks some. The sample has 30,000 or so clones; approximately 90% are singletons. Specimen: PBMCs, collected around atezolizumab (anti-PD-L1) treatment. Receptors were obtained from a man aged 80 or over with urothelial cancer. Both conserved end residues are part of each CDR3. A D gene is named only where the DNA matches it firmly. Clone size is shown for a subset of rows, as once, few, many or a class of expanded clone.

j_gene: TRBJ1-2; abundance: NA; d_gene: NA; v_gene: TRBV6-4; CDR3aa: CASSDQGLGGYTF; CDR3nt: TGTGCCAGCAGTGATCAGGGTCTGGGTGGCTACACCTTC
j_gene: TRBJ2-7; abundance: NA; d_gene: NA; v_gene: TRBV5-6; CDR3aa: CASSFSSYEQYF; CDR3nt: TGTGCCAGCAGCTTCAGCTCCTACGAGCAGTACTTC
j_gene: TRBJ2-6; abundance: once; d_gene: NA; v_gene: TRBV14; CDR3aa: CASSPALGANVLTF; CDR3nt: TGTGCCAGCAGCCCCGCGTTGGGGGCCAACGTCCTGACTTTC
j_gene: TRBJ2-3; abundance: NA; d_gene: TRBD2; v_gene: TRBV7-6; CDR3aa: CASSSGGLAGTDTQYF; CDR3nt: TGTGCCAGCAGCTCGGGGGGACTAGCGGGAACAGATACGCAGTATTTT
j_gene: TRBJ2-2; abundance: NA; d_gene: NA; v_gene: TRBV9; CDR3aa: CASSVGGLNGELFF; CDR3nt: TGTGCCAGCAGCGTAGGGGGGCTTAACGGGGAGCTGTTTTTT
j_gene: TRBJ2-5; abundance: NA; d_gene: TRBD2; v_gene: TRBV14; CDR3aa: CASSLLAGGQETQYF; CDR3nt: TGTGCCAGCAGCCTTTTAGCGGGGGGCCAAGAGACCCAGTACTTC
j_gene: TRBJ1-1; abundance: NA; d_gene: NA; v_gene: TRBV18; CDR3aa: CASSQDSGYTEAFF; CDR3nt: TGTGCCAGCTCACAAGACTCGGGGTACACTGAAGCTTTCTTT
j_gene: TRBJ2-7; abundance: NA; d_gene: TRBD1; v_gene: TRBV6-1; CDR3aa: CASRGTVVNYEQYF; CDR3nt: TGTGCCAGCAGGGGGACAGTTGTGAACTACGAGCAGTACTTC
j_gene: TRBJ1-2; abundance: NA; d_gene: NA; v_gene: TRBV4-3; CDR3aa: CASSQGLLEGYTF; CDR3nt: TGCGCCAGCAGCCAAGGACTGTTGGAGGGCTACACCTTC
j_gene: TRBJ2-7; abundance: NA; d_gene: NA; v_gene: TRBV18; CDR3aa: CASSRPERTPYEQYF; CDR3nt: TGTGCCAGCTCACGCCCTGAGCGGACCCCCTACGAGCAGTACTTC
j_gene: TRBJ2-2; abundance: NA; d_gene: NA; v_gene: TRBV5-1; CDR3aa: CASSFLPNTGELFF; CDR3nt: TGCGCCAGCAGCTTTCTACCGAACACCGGGGAGCTGTTTTTT